Presented here are 14 T cell receptor beta chains from one specimen sequenced in a study of T cells in Graves' hyperthyroidism and ophthalmopathy. RNA transcripts were the template for amplifying TCR beta CDR3 regions. A first-round RT-PCR of the TCR CDR3 used the HTBI primer set. TCRdb called the multiplex PCR reads again in MiXCR, with one record for every CDR3 protein. This sample yields about 350,000 distinct CDR3 sequences, of which about an eighth are seen a single time; about 37% belongs to the top ten. Input material: blood. The receptor source for this set is a woman aged 40 to 50 with Graves' ophthalmopathy.

The chain is built from TRBV5-4 and TRBJ2-1; TRBD1 is a possible D gene (6 bases). From germline, CDR1 is SGHNT and CDR2 YYREEE (reference sequence). The CDR3 consists of 14 residues. Trimming cost V 0 bases and J 8 bases, with 12 bases left between them. The CDR3 protein is CASSLDWGRDEQFF. In DNA form, the CDR3 reads TGTGCCAGCAGCTTGGACTGGGGGCGGGATGAGCAGTTCTTC.

This clonotype was found many times. The rearrangement links TRBV11-2 to TRBJ2-5; maybe TRBD2 (6 bases). Germline-derived CDR1 and CDR2 are SGHAT and FQNNGV. CDR3 length: 15 amino acids. V was pared by 2 bases and J by 1 base, with 11 bases between. CDR3 nucleotide sequence: TGTGCCAGCAGCTTAATGAGGAGGGGCCAAGAGACCCAGTACTTC. Protein product: CASSLMRRGQETQYF.

The table lists this clonotype with a few counts. The chain uses TRBV18 and TRBJ2-5, with TRBD1 matching 9 bases. Germline CDR1 is KGHSH and CDR2 is LQKENI. The trim removed 2 bases at V and 3 bases at J, leaving 7 bases unmatched. There are 16 residues in the CDR3. The DNA for the CDR3 is TGTGCCAGCTCACCAAGGGACAGGGTCGCGGAAGAGACCCAGTACTTC. Protein sequence: CASSPRDRVAEETQYF.

This clonotype was counted many times. This chain uses TRBV2 with TRBJ2-5; 11 positions match TRBD2. The CDR3 has 15 residues. The germline gives CDR1 SNHLY, CDR2 FYNNEI. V trimming: 7 bases; J trimming: 3 bases; junction bases outside the gene matches: 7. CDR3 protein: CASTYSGGVKETQYF. In DNA, the CDR3 is TGTGCCAGCACTTATAGCGGGGGGGTAAAAGAGACCCAGTACTTC. Drawing the rest from reference TRBV2 and TRBJ2-5, the complete variable domain is EPEVTQTPSHQVTQMGQEVILRCVPISNHLYFYWYRQILGQKVEFLVSFYNNEISEKSEIFDDQFSVERPDGSNFTLKIRSTKLEDSAMYFCASTYSGGVKETQYFGPGTRLLVL.

This clonotype was detected a few times. The chain links TRBV20-1 to TRBJ2-2; 11 nucleotides agree with TRBD2. CDR3 length: 20 amino acids. The V gene's germline CDR1 is DFQATT and CDR2 SNEGSKA (reference sequence). Unmatched junction bases numbered 13, after V lost 0 bases and J lost 1 base. CDR3: CSARDAPPRLAGRNTGELFF. The CDR3 DNA reads as TGCAGTGCTAGAGATGCCCCGCCCCGACTAGCGGGGAGGAACACCGGGGAGCTGTTTTTT.

This clonotype showed up just a few times. The chain employs TRBV2 and TRBJ1-1; the D is unclear. This CDR3 contains 14 residues. CDR1 SNHLY and CDR2 FYNNEI come from the germline V gene. Trimming removed 2 bases from V and 2 bases from J, with 9 bases in between. This CDR3 is CASSESRQNTEAFF. CDR3 bases: TGTGCCAGCAGTGAATCGAGACAAAACACTGAAGCTTTCTTT.

A note on this clonotype: A read error is possible here, since a much larger clone lies one base away. This CDR3 reads CASSIAEGLTDTQYF. The DNA of the CDR3 is TGTGCCAGCAGCATAGCCGAGGGTCTGACAGATACGCAGTATTTT. The gene calls are TRBV7-9 and TRBJ2-3; possible D gene TRBD2, 5 bases. CDR3 length equals 15 residues. CDR1 is SEHNR and CDR2 is FQNEAQ in the germline V gene (reference sequence).

This clonotype has at least ten counts. The chain has TRBV6-1 and TRBJ2-1; TRBD2 agrees at 9 bases. This CDR3 is 16 amino acids long. V gave up 5 bases and J gave up 10 bases; unmatched junction bases: 15. In germline, CDR1 is MNHNS, CDR2 SASEGT. This CDR3 reads CASSRRELAGWGEQFF. The CDR3, as DNA: TGTGCCAGCAGTAGGAGGGAGCTAGCGGGATGGGGCGAGCAGTTCTTC.

The chain combines TRBV2 with TRBJ2-1, with 14 bases aligning to TRBD2. There are 20 residues in the CDR3. The junction had 17 bases not matched to a gene; V was cut back by 7 bases and J by 3 bases. Germline lookup yields CDR1 SNHLY and CDR2 FYNNEI. CDR3 loop: CASKSRDGLAGGRFYNEQFF. The CDR3 bases are TGTGCCAGCAAATCCCGTGACGGACTAGCGGGAGGTAGGTTCTACAATGAGCAGTTCTTC.

This clonotype has at least ten counts. This chain joins TRBV20-1 and TRBJ1-5; D is ambiguous. V gave up 4 bases and J gave up 0 bases, with 10 bases separating them. The germline gives CDR1 DFQATT, CDR2 SNEGSKA (reference sequence). The CDR3 covers 14 residues. In DNA, the CDR3 is TGCAGTGCTACAGACGGGTATAGCAATCAGCCCCAGCATTTT. Translation gives CSATDGYSNQPQHF.

As regards this clonotype: Possible read error: a much larger clone is one base away. The chain couples TRBV20-1 to TRBJ1-1, with D uncertain. The V gene lost 2 bases and the J gene lost 2 bases, with 6 bases spanning the gap. The CDR3 length is 12 residues. Looked up from germline, CDR1 is DFQATT and CDR2 is SNEGSKA (reference sequence). CDR3: CSARWQNTEAFF. In DNA, the CDR3 is TGCAGTGCTAGATGGCAAAACACTGAAGCTTTCTTT.

This clonotype was recorded at least ten times. The rearrangement joins TRBV28 to TRBJ2-7; 11 bases map to TRBD2. Germline V gene sequence: CDR1 MDHEN, CDR2 SYDVKM. V lost 3 bases, J lost 0 bases, and 7 bases stayed unmatched. This CDR3 is 17 amino acids long. The CDR3 nucleotides read TGTGCCAGCAGTTTTGGGCTAGCGGGAGGATTCTCCTACGAGCAGTACTTC. This gives the protein CASSFGLAGGFSYEQYF.

This clonotype occurred many times. This chain connects TRBV5-1 to TRBJ2-3; D may be TRBD2 (7 bases). This CDR3 is 14 amino acids long. V was trimmed by 3 bases and J by 5 bases, leaving 13 bases between them. Looked up from germline, CDR1 is SGHRS and CDR2 is YFSETQ. The CDR3, as DNA: TGCGCCAGCAGCTCGGGGGGCGTCAAAGATACGCAGTATTTT. Translation: CASSSGGVKDTQYF.

The table lists this clonotype with many counts. The chain links TRBV29-1 to TRBJ1-1; the D gene is possibly TRBD1 (5 bases). The CDR3 loop spans 12 amino acids. V was trimmed by 1 base and J by 4 bases, leaving 7 bases between them. CDR1 is SQVTM, CDR2 ANQGSEA, per germline. Here the CDR3 DNA reads TGCAGCGTTGAAGCTGGGGCCACTGAAGCTTTCTTT. This translates into CSVEAGATEAFF.